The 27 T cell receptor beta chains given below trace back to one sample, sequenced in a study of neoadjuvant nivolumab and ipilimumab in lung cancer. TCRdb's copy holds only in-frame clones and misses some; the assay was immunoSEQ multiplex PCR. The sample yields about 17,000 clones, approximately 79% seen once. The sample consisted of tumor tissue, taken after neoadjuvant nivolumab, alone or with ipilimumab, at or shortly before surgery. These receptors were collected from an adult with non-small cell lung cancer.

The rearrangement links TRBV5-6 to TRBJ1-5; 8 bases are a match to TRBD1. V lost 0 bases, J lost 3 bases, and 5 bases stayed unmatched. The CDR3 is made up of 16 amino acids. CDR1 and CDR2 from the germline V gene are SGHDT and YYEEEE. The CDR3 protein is CASSLATGAHNQPQHF. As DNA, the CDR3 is TGTGCCAGCAGCTTGGCGACAGGGGCCCACAATCAGCCCCAGCATTTT.

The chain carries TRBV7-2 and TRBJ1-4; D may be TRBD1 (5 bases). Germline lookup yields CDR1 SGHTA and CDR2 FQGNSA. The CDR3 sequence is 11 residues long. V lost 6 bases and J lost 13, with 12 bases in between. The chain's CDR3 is CASSRQGGLFF. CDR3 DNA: TGTGCCAGCAGTAGGCAGGGAGGACTGTTTTTT.

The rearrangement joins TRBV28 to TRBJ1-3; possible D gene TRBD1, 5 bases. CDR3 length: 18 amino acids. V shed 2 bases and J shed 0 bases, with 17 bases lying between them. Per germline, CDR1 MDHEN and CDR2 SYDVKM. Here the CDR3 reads CASSLGPGGGRSGNTIYF. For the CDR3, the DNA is TGTGCCAGCAGTTTAGGCCCTGGGGGAGGGCGCTCTGGAAACACCATATATTTT. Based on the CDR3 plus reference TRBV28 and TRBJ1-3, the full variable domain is DVKVTQSSRYLVKRTGEKVFLECVQDMDHENMFWYRQDPGLGLRLIYFSYDVKMKEKGDIPEGYSVSREKKERFSLILESASTNQTSMYLCASSLGPGGGRSGNTIYFGEGSWLTVV.

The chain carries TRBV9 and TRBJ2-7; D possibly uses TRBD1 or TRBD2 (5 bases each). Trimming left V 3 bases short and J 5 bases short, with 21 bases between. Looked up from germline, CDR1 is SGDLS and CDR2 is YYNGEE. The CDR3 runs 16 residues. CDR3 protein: CASSDVGTGSRNEQYF. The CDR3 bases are TGTGCCAGCAGCGACGTCGGGACGGGGTCCCGCAACGAGCAGTACTTC.

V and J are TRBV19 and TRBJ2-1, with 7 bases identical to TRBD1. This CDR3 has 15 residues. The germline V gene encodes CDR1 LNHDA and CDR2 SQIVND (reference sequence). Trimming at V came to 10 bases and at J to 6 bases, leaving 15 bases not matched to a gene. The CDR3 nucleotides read TGTGCCACCCAACTGTGGGACAGCCCATCCAATGAGCAGTTCTTC. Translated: CATQLWDSPSNEQFF.

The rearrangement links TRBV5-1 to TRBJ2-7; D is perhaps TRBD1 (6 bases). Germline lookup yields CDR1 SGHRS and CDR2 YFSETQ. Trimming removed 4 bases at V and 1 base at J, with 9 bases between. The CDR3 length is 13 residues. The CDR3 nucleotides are TGCGCCAGCAGCGTAACAGGGTCCTACGAGCAGTACTTC. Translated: CASSVTGSYEQYF.

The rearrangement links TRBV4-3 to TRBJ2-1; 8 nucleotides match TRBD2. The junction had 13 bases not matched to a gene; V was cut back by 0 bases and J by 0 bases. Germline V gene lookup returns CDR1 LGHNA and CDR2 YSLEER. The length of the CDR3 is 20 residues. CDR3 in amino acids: CASSQEGAAGEPSSYNEQFF. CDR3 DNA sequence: TGCGCCAGCAGCCAAGAGGGAGCAGCGGGGGAACCGAGCTCCTACAATGAGCAGTTCTTC.

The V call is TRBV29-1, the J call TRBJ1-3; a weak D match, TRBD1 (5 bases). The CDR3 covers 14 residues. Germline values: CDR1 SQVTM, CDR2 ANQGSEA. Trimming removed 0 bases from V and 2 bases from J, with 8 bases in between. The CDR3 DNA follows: TGCAGCGTTGAAGACCCGGGGGCTGGAAACACCATATATTTT. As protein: CSVEDPGAGNTIYF.

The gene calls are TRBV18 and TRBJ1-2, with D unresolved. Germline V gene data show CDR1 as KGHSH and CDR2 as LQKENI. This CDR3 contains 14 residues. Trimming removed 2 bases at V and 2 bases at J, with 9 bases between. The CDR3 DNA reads TGTGCCAGCTCACCAGGGGTAGGGAACTATGGCTACACCTTC. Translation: CASSPGVGNYGYTF.

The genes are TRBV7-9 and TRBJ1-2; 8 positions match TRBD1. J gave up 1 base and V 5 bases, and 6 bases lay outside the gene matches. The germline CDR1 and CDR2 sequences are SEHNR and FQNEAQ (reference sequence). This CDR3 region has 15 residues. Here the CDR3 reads CASSLSGQDNYGYTF. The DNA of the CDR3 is TGTGCCAGCAGCCTATCGGGACAGGATAACTATGGCTACACCTTC.

The DNA of the CDR3 is TGTGCCAGCAGCCACGATTTGAACACTGAAGCTTTCTTT. Translated: CASSHDLNTEAFF. The chain carries TRBV5-5 and TRBJ1-1; D is unclear. CDR3 length equals 13 residues. Per germline, CDR1 SGHKS and CDR2 YYEKEE (reference sequence). V lost 4 bases to trimming and J lost 0 bases, with 7 bases between them.

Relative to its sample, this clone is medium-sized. CDR3 protein: CASSLEGQDNQPQHF. Written as DNA, the CDR3 is TGCGCCAGCAGCTTGGAAGGGCAGGACAATCAGCCCCAGCATTTT. The chain is built from TRBV5-1 and TRBJ1-5; D remains unclear. Germline V gene lookup returns CDR1 SGHRS and CDR2 YFSETQ. This CDR3 region has 15 residues. With 0 bases removed from V and 3 bases from J, the gap between germline ends came to 10 bases.

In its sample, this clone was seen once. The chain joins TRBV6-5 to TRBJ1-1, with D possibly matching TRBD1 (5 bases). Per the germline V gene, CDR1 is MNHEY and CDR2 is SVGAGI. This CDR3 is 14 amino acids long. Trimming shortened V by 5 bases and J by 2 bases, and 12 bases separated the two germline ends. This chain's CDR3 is CASSRMGGNTEAFF. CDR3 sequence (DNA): TGTGCCAGCAGTCGGATGGGGGGTAACACTGAAGCTTTCTTT.

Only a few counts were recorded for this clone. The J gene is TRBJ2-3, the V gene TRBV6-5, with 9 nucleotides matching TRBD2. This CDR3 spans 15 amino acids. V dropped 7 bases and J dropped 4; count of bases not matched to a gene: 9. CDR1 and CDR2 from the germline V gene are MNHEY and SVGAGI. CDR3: CASNPRLAGPDTQYF. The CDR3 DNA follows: TGTGCCAGCAATCCGCGGCTAGCGGGGCCAGATACGCAGTATTTT.

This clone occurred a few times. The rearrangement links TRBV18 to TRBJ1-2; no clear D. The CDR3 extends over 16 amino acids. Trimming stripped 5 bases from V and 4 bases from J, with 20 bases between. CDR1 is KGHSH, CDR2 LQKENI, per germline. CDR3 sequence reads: CASSSGMREWVYGYTF. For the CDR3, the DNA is TGTGCCAGCTCAAGCGGGATGCGAGAGTGGGTCTATGGCTACACCTTC.

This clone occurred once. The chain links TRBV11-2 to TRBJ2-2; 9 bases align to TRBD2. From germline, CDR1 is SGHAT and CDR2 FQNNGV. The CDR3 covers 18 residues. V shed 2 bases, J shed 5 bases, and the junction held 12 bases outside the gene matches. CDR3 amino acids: CASSLRLASGGQTGELFF. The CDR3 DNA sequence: TGTGCCAGCAGCTTAAGGCTAGCCAGCGGGGGGCAGACCGGGGAGCTGTTTTTT.

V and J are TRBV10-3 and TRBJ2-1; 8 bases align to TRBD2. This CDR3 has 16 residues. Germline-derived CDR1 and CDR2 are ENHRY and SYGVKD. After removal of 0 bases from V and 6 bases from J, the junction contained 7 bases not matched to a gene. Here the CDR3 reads CAISESLGGGPNEQFF. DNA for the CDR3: TGTGCCATCAGTGAGTCTCTGGGCGGGGGGCCCAATGAGCAGTTCTTC.

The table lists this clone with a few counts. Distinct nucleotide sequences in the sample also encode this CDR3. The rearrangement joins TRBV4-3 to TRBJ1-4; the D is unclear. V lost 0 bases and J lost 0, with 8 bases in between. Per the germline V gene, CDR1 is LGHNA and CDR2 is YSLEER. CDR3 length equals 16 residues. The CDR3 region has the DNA TGCGCCAGCAGCCAAGATCTCGGAGCAACTAATGAAAAACTGTTTTTT. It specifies CASSQDLGATNEKLFF.

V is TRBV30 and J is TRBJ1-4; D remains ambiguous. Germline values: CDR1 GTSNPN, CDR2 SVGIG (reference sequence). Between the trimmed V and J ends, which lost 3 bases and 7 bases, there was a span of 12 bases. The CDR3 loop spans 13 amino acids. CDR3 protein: CAWSDGVGEKLFF. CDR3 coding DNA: TGTGCCTGGAGCGACGGGGTGGGTGAAAAACTGTTTTTT. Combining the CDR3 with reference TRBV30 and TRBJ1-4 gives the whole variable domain SQTIHQWPATLVQPVGSPLSLECTVEGTSNPNLYWYRQAAGRGLQLLFYSVGIGQISSEVPQNLSASRPQDRQFILSSKKLLLSDSGFYLCAWSDGVGEKLFFGSGTQLSVL.

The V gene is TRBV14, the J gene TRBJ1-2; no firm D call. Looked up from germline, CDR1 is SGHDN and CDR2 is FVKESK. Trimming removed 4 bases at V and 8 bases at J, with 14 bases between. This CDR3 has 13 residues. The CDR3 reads CASSLDPGSGYTF. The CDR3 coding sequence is TGTGCCAGCAGCCTCGACCCGGGGTCCGGCTACACCTTC.

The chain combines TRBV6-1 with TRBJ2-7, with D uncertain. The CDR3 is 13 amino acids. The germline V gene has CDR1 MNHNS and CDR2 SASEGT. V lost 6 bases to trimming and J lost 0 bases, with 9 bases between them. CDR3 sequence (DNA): TGTGCCAGCAGGGCCGGGCACTCCTACGAGCAGTACTTC. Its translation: CASRAGHSYEQYF.

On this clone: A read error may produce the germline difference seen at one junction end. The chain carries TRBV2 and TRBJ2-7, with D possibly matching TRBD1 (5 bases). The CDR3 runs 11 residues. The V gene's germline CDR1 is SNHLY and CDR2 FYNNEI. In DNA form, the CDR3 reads TGTGTCAGCAGTGCAGGGTACGAGCAGTACTTC. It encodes CVSSAGYEQYF.

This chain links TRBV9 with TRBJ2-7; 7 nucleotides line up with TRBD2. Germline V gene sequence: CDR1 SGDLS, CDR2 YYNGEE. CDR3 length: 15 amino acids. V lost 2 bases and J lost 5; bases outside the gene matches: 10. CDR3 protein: CASSVGGMPRDEQYF. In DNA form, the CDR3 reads TGTGCCAGCAGCGTCGGGGGGATGCCCCGCGACGAGCAGTACTTC.

As DNA, the CDR3 is TGCGCCAGCAGCTTGTTTCTGAATGAAAAACTGTTTTTT. Amino acid sequence: CASSLFLNEKLFF. The chain combines TRBV5-1 with TRBJ1-4; no reliable D call. CDR3 length: 13 residues. Germline loops: CDR1 SGHRS, CDR2 YFSETQ. The ends were cut back, 1 base at V and 5 bases at J, with 6 bases in the middle.

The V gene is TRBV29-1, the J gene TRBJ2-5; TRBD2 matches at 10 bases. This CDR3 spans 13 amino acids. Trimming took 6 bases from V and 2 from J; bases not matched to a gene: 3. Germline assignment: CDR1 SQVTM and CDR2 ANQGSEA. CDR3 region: CSVGLAAQETQYF. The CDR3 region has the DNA TGCAGCGTCGGACTAGCGGCTCAAGAGACCCAGTACTTC.

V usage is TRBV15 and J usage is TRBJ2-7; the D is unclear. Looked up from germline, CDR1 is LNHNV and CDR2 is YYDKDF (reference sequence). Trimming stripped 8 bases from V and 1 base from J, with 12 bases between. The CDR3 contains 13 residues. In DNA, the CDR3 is TGTGCCACCGGATCAAGGAATTCCTACGAGCAGTACTTC. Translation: CATGSRNSYEQYF.

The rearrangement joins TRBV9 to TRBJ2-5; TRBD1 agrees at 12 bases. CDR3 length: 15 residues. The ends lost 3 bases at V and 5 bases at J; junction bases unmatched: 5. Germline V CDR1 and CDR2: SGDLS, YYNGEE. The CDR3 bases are TGTGCCAGCAGCGAGGGACAGGGGGCGCTTGAGACCCAGTACTTC. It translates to CASSEGQGALETQYF.